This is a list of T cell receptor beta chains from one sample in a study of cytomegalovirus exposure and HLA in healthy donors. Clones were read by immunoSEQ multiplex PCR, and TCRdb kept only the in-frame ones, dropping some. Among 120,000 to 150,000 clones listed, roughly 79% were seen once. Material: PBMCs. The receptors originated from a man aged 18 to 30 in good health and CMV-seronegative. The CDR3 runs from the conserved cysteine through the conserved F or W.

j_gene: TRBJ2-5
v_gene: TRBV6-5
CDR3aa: CASSPGQGTEETQYF

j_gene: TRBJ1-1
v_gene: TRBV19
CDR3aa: CASSIFLTNTNTEAFF

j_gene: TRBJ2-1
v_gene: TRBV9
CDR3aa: CASSVDRGRGEQFF

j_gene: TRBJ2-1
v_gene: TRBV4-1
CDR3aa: CASGALSLDEQFF

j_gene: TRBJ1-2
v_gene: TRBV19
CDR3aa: CASSTDPGTASWNTF

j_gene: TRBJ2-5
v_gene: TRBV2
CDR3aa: CASMGRGETQYF

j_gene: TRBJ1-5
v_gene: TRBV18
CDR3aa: CASSARQGSNQPQHF

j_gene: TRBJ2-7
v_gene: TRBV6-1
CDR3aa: CASSEWTAYEQYF

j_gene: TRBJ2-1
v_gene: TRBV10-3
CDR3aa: CAISESTGYNEQFF

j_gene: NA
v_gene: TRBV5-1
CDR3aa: CASSLSQREQYF

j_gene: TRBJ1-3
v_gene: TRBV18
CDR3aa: CASSPGVFASGNTIYF

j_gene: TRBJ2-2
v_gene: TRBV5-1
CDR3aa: CASSSTHGILRGTNTGELFF

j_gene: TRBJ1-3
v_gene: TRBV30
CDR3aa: CAWSHWTAGNTIYF

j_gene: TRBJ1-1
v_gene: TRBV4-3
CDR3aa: CASSQRGDGEAFF

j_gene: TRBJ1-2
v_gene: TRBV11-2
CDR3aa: CASSLNRAGYTF

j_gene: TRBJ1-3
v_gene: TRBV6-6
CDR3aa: CASSIQGSSGNTIYF

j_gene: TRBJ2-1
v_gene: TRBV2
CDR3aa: CASSEQGAGNEQFF

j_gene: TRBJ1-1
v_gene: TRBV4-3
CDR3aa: CASSQEPSGTEAFF

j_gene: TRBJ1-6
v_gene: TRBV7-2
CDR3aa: CTSSLDGRGDSPLHF

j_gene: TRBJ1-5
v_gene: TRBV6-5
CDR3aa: CASSFDRVSPQHF

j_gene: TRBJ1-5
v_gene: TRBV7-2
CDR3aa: CASSVDRDRGYGRDQPQHF

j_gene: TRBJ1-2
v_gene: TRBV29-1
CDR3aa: CSVGSGAGNYGYTF

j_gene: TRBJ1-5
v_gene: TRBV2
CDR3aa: CASSEDSSGGEVQPQHF

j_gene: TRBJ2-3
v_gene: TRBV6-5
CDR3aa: CASKTGGAADTQYF

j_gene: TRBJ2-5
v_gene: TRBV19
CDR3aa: CASSGTVQETQYF

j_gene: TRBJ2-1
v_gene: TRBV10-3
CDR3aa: CAISEPLLGGSYNEQFF

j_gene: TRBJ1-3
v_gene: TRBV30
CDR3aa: CAWSRDSGSGNTIYF

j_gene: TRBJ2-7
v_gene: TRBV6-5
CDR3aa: CASSYSAQYEQYF

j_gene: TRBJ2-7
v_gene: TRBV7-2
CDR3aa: CASSRGGVGEQYF

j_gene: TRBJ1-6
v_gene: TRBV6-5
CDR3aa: CASSYRTAQSPLHF

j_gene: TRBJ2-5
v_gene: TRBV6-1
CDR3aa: CASSKTGGTGQTQYF

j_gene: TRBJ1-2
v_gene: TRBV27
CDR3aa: CASSDTSYGYTF

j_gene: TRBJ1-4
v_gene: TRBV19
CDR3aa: CASRRASGQYEKLFF

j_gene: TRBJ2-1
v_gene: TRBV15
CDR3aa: CATSNQGLAGTYNEQFF

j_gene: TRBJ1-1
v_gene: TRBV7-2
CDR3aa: CASSLDSNTEAFF

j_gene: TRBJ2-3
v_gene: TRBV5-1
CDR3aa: CASTYGPGADTQYF

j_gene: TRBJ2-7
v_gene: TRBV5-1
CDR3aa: CASRRGQPYEQYF

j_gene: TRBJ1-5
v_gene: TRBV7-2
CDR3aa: CASRSGGQPQHF

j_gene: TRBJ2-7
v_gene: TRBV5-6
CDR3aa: CASSLGQDGGQYF

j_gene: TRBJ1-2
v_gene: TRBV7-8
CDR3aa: CASSLATGAGYGYTF

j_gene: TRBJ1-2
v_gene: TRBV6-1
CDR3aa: CASSEALRDRIFYGYTF

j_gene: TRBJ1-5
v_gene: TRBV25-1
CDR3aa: CASMGGLGNQPQHF

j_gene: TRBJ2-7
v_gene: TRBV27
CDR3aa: CASSLRLAGAYEQYF

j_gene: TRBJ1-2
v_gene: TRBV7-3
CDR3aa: CASSGGGQGVGYTF

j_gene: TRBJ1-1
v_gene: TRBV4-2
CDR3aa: CASSQDQGRVTEAFF

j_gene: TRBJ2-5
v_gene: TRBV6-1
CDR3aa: CASIKGGPEETQYF

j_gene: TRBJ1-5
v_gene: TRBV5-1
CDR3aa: CASSLEGGSQPQHF

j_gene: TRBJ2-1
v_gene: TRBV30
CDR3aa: CAWSGLAVNYNEQFF

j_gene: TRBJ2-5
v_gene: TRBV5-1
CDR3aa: CASREPQETQYF

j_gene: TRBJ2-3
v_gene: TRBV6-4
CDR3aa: CASSVGAGGTDTQYF

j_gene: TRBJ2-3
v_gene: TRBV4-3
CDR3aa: CASSPQMERDTQYF

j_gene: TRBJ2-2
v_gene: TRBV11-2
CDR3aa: CASSSRGPTGELFF